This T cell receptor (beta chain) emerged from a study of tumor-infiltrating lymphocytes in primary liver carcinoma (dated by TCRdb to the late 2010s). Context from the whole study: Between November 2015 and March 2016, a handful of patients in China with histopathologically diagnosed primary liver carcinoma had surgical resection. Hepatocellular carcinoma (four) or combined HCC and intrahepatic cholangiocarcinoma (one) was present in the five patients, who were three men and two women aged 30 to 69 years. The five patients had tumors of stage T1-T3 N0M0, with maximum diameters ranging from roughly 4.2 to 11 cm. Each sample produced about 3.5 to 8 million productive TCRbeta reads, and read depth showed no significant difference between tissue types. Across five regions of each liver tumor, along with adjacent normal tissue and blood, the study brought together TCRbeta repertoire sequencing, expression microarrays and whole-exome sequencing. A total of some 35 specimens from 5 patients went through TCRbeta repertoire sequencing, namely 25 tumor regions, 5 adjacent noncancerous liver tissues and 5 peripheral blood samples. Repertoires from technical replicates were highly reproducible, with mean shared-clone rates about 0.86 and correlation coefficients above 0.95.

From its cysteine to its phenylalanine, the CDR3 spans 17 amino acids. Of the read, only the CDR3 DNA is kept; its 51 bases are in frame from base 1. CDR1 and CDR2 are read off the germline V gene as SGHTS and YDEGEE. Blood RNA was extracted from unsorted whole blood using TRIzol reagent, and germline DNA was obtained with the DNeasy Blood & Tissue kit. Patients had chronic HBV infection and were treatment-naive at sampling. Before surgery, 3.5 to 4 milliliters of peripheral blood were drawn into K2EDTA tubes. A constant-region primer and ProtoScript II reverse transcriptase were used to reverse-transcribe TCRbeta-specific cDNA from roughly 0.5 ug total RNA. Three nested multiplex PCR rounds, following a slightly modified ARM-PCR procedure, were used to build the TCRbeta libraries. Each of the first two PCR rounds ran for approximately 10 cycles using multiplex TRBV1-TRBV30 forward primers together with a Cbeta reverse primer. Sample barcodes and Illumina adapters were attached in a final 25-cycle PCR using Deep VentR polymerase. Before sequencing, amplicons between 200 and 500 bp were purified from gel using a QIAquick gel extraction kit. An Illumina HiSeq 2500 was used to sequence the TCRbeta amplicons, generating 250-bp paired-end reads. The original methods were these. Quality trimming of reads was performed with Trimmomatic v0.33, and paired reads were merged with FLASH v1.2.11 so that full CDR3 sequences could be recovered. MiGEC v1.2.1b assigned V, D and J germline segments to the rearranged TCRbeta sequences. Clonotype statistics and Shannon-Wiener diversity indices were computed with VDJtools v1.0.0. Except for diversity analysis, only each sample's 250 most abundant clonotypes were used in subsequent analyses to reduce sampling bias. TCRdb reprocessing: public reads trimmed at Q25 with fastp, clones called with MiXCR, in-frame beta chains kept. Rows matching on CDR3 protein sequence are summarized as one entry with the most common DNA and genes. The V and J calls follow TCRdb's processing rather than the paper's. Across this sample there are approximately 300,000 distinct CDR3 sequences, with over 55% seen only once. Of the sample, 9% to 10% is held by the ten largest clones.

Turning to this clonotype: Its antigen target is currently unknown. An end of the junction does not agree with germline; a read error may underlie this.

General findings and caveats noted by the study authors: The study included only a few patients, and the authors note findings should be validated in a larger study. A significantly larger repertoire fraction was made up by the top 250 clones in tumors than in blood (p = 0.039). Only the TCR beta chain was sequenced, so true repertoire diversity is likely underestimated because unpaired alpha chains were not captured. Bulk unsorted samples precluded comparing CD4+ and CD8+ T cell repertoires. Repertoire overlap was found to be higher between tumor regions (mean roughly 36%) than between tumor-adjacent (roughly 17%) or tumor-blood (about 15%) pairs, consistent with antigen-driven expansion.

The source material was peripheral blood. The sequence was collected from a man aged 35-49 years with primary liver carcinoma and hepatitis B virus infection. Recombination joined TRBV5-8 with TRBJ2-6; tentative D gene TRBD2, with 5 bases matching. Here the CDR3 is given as CASSSGKSRSRANVLTF. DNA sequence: TGTGCCAGCAGTTCCGGGAAATCCCGCTCTAGGGCCAACGTCCTGACTTTC.